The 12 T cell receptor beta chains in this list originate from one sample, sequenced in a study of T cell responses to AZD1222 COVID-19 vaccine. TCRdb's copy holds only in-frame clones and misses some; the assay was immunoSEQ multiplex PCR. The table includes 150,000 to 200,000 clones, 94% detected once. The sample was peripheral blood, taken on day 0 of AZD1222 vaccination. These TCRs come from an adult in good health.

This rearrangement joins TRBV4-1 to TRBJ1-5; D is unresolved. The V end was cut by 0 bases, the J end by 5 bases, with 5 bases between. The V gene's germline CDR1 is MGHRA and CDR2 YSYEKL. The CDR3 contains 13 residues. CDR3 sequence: CASSQEPYQPQHF. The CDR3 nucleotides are TGCGCCAGCAGCCAAGAACCGTATCAGCCCCAGCATTTT.

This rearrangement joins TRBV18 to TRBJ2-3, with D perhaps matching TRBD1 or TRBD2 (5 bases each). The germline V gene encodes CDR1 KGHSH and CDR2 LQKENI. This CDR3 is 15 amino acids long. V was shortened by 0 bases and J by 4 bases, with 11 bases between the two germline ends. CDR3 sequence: CASSPPSRGADTQYF. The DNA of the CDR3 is TGTGCCAGCTCACCACCTTCGAGGGGCGCAGATACGCAGTATTTT. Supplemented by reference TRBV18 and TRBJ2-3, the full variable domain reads NAGVMQNPRHLVRRRGQEARLRCSPMKGHSHVYWYRQLPEEGLKFMVYLQKENIIDESGMPKERFSAEFPKEGPSILRIQQVVRGDSAAYFCASSPPSRGADTQYFGPGTRLTVL.

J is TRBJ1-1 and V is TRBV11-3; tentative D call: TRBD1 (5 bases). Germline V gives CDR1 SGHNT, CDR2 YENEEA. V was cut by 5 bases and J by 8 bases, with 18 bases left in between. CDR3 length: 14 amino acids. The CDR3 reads CASSVGPPGGEAFF. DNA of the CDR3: TGTGCCAGCAGCGTCGGGCCCCCCGGGGGGGAAGCTTTCTTT.

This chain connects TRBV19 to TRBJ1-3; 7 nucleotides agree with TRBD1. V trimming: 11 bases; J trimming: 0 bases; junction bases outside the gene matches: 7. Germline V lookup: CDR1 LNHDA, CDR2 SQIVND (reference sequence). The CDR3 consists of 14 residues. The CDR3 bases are TGTGCCGGCTCCAGGGGGGGCTCTGGAAACACCATATATTTT. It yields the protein CAGSRGGSGNTIYF.

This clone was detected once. The DNA for the CDR3 is TGTGCTAGTGGTTTTAACACTGAAGCTTTCTTT. It encodes CASGFNTEAFF. The gene calls are TRBV12-5 and TRBJ1-1; D unclear. The V end lost 3 bases, the J end lost 2 bases, and 1 base lay between the germline ends. The CDR3 length is 11 residues. Germline CDR1 and CDR2: LGHNT and FRNRAP.

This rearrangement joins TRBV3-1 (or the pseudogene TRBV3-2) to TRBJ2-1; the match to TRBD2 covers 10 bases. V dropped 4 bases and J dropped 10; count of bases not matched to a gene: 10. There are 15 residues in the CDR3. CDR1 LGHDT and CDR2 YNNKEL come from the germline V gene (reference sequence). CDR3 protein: CASSRAGGPLGEQFF. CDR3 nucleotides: TGTGCCAGCAGCCGAGCGGGAGGGCCCCTTGGGGAGCAGTTCTTC.

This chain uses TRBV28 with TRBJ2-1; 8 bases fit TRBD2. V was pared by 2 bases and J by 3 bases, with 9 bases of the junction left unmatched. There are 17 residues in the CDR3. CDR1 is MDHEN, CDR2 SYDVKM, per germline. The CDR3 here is CASSLPSGHINYNEQFF. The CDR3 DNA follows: TGTGCCAGCAGTTTACCTAGCGGGCATATCAACTACAATGAGCAGTTCTTC.

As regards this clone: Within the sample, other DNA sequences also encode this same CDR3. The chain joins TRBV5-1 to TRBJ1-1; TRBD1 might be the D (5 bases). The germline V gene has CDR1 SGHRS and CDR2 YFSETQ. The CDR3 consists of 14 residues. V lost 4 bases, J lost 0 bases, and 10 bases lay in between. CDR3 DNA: TGCGCCAGCAGCCCGGGGACGGTGAACACTGAAGCTTTCTTT. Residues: CASSPGTVNTEAFF.

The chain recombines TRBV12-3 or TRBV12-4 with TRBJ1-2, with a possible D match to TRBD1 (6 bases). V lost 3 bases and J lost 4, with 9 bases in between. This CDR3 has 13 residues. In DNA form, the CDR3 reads TGTGCCAGCAGTTTTTTAGGGGGCTATGGCTACACCTTC. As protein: CASSFLGGYGYTF.

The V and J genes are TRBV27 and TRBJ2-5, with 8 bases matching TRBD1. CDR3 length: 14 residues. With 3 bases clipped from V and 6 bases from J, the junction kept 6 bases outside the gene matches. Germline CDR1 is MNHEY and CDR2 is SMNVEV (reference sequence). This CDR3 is CASSFRTGRQTQYF. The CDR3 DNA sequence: TGTGCCAGCAGTTTCAGGACAGGGCGGCAGACCCAGTACTTC.

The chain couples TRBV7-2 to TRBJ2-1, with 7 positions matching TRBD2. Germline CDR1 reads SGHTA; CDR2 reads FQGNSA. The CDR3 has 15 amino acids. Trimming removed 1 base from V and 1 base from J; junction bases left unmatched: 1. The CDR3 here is CASSLDGRSYNEQFF. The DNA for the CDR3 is TGTGCCAGCAGCTTAGACGGGAGGTCCTACAATGAGCAGTTCTTC.

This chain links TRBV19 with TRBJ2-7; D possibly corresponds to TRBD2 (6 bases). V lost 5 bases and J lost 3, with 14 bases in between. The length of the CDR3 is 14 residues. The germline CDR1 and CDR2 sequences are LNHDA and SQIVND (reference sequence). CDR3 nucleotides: TGTGCCAGTAGTCGGGGGAGTATTAACTACGAGCAGTACTTC. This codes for CASSRGSINYEQYF. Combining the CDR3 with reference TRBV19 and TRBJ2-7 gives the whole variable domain DGGITQSPKYLFRKEGQNVTLSCEQNLNHDAMYWYRQDPGQGLRLIYYSQIVNDFQKGDIAEGYSVSREKKESFPLTVTSAQKNPTAFYLCASSRGSINYEQYFGPGTRLTVT.